Following are 11 T cell receptor beta chains from one sample sequenced in a study of PD-L1 blockade in urothelial cancer. This table comes from immunoSEQ multiplex PCR, and its TCRdb copy is limited to in-frame clones, with some not included. The sample holds roughly 50,000 clones, roughly 77% seen once. The specimen comprised PBMCs, sampled around atezolizumab (anti-PD-L1) treatment. The receptor set was obtained from a man in his 70s with urothelial cancer.

The chain combines TRBV12-5 with TRBJ1-5, with D possibly matching TRBD1 (5 bases). This CDR3 has 14 residues. Trimming stripped 6 bases from V and 3 bases from J, with 12 bases between. Germline V lookup: CDR1 LGHNT, CDR2 FRNRAP. The CDR3 nucleotides are TGTGCTAGTGGGGCGGGACTTCCCAATCAGCCCCAGCATTTT. Protein: CASGAGLPNQPQHF.

The chain links TRBV19 to TRBJ2-7, with D perhaps TRBD1 (6 bases). V lost 8 bases to trimming and J lost 4 bases, with 15 bases between them. The CDR3 is 13 amino acids. Germline assignment: CDR1 LNHDA and CDR2 SQIVND (reference sequence). CDR3 residues: CASSRGRGYEQYF. CDR3 DNA: TGTGCCAGTTCAAGGGGTAGGGGGTACGAGCAGTACTTC.

This chain connects TRBV19 to TRBJ1-1, with D unclear. This CDR3 has 15 residues. Trimming pared 3 bases from V and 1 base from J, leaving 12 bases between. CDR1 is LNHDA, CDR2 SQIVND, per germline (reference sequence). The CDR3 here is CASSIARLTNTEAFF. The CDR3 DNA reads as TGTGCCAGTAGTATTGCCCGACTAACGAACACTGAAGCTTTCTTT.

CDR3 loop: CASSVSGGTDTQYF. The CDR3 coding sequence is TGTGCCAGCAGTGTAAGCGGGGGAACAGATACGCAGTATTTT. The rearrangement links TRBV6-5 to TRBJ2-3; TRBD2 matches 8 bases. Looked up from germline, CDR1 is MNHEY and CDR2 is SVGAGI. After removal of 5 bases from V and 3 bases from J, the junction contained 4 bases not matched to a gene. This CDR3 spans 14 amino acids.

This clone was detected only once. The chain has TRBV7-9 and TRBJ2-7, with 10 bases matching TRBD1. J gave up 8 bases and V 5 bases, and 9 bases lay outside the gene matches. The V gene's germline CDR1 is SEHNR and CDR2 FQNEAQ (reference sequence). This CDR3 is 14 amino acids long. Here the CDR3 reads CASSTGQGVTQQYF. In DNA form, the CDR3 reads TGTGCCAGCAGCACTGGACAGGGGGTAACGCAGCAGTACTTC.

Notes on this clone: The same CDR3 also results from other DNA sequences found in this sample. The chain recombines TRBV7-9 with TRBJ2-2, with D unclear. V lost 2 bases and J lost 3, with 7 bases in between. The CDR3 consists of 14 residues. Germline loops: CDR1 SEHNR, CDR2 FQNEAQ (reference sequence). In nucleotides, the CDR3 is TGTGCCAGCAGCTTAAGCCTGTACACCGGGGAGCTGTTTTTT. Protein sequence: CASSLSLYTGELFF.

The chain combines TRBV9 with TRBJ2-1, with TRBD2 as a possible D gene (5 bases). This CDR3 has 16 amino acids. Trimming stripped 0 bases from V and 5 bases from J, with 15 bases between. CDR1 is SGDLS, CDR2 YYNGEE, per germline. The CDR3 DNA reads TGTGCCAGCAGCGTAGCCGGGATTCCGCCCAACAATGAGCAGTTCTTC. Protein sequence: CASSVAGIPPNNEQFF.

The chain couples TRBV7-2 to TRBJ2-1, with TRBD2 matching over 7 bases. CDR3 length equals 15 residues. Losses at the gene ends were 1 base for V and 4 bases for J; bases not matched to a gene: 4. In germline, CDR1 is SGHTA, CDR2 FQGNSA. The CDR3 bases are TGTGCCAGCAGCTTAGACTGGGGGGGGTACAATGAGCAGTTCTTC. Amino acid sequence: CASSLDWGGYNEQFF.

This clone was counted between two and nine times. This chain joins TRBV11-3 and TRBJ2-1, with D uncertain. V gave up 4 bases and J gave up 5 bases, with 9 bases separating them. The V gene's germline CDR1 is SGHNT and CDR2 YENEEA. The CDR3 is 13 amino acids. The CDR3 bases are TGTGCCAGCAGCTCGTTTTTCGACAATGAGCAGTTCTTC. It encodes CASSSFFDNEQFF.

The chain has TRBV6-6 and TRBJ2-7, with 13 bases that match TRBD2. CDR3 length: 15 amino acids. V shed 2 bases, J shed 7 bases, and the junction held 5 bases outside the gene matches. Germline V CDR1 and CDR2: MNHNY, SVGAGI (reference sequence). CDR3 in DNA: TGTGCCAGCAGTTACCCGGGACTAGCGGGAAGTGAGCAGTACTTC. Its protein product is CASSYPGLAGSEQYF.

The count of this clone is one. The chain combines TRBV25-1 with TRBJ1-1; D gene ambiguous. The V end lost 9 bases, the J end lost 4 bases, and 18 bases lay between the germline ends. The V gene's germline CDR1 is MGHDK and CDR2 SYGVNS. This CDR3 has 14 amino acids. CDR3 loop: CASTVGRLGTEAFF. The CDR3 DNA reads TGTGCCAGTACAGTGGGGAGGTTAGGCACTGAAGCTTTCTTT.